Each of the 10 T cell receptor beta chains below was sequenced from the same sample in a study of cytomegalovirus exposure and HLA in healthy donors (dated by TCRdb to the late 2010s). Receptor libraries were prepared by the immunoSEQ multiplex PCR assay. A mixture of 60 forward primers for TCR Vbeta segments and 13 reverse primers for TCR Jbeta segments was used in the multiplex PCR. TCRdb retrieved this table from immuneACCESS and kept in-frame rearrangements only. Not all clones are present; in checked studies, unresolved V genes account for under half, and no reason is known for the remainder. The sample has about 190,000 clones on record, about four fifths of them singletons. The ten most abundant clones make up 1.5% to 2% of the sample. The specimen was PBMCs. These receptors all come from a man in his forties or fifties in good health and CMV-seropositive.

As to this clone: The same CDR3 can be traced to other DNA sequences in this sample. The rearrangement uses TRBV27 and TRBJ2-5, with TRBD2 identical over 8 bases. The germline V gene encodes CDR1 MNHEY and CDR2 SMNVEV (reference sequence). J gave up 4 bases and V 2 bases, and 6 bases lay outside the gene matches. The CDR3 runs to 15 residues. CDR3 loop: CASSLEAGGGETQYF. The CDR3 DNA sequence: TGTGCCAGCAGTTTAGAGGCGGGAGGCGGAGAGACCCAGTACTTC.

This chain connects TRBV29-1 to TRBJ2-7; possibly TRBD2 for D (5 bases). The germline CDR1 and CDR2 sequences are SQVTM and ANQGSEA. This CDR3 comprises 13 residues. Deletions cut 4 bases from V and 3 bases from J, with 13 bases between. The CDR3 DNA is TGCAGCGTTGCTGAGCGGTTGTACTACGAGCAGTACTTC. Its translation is CSVAERLYYEQYF.

The J gene is TRBJ2-4, the V gene TRBV7-9; D perhaps matches TRBD2 (6 bases). V gave up 5 bases and J gave up 1 base, with 15 bases separating them. Germline V CDR1 and CDR2: SEHNR, FQNEAQ (reference sequence). The CDR3 has 16 amino acids. This chain's CDR3 is CASSERGSGAKNIQYF. The CDR3 DNA sequence: TGTGCCAGCAGCGAACGGGGGAGCGGGGCCAAAAACATTCAGTACTTC.

V gene TRBV6-5 combines with J gene TRBJ1-4; TRBD1 might be the D (6 bases). V lost 6 bases and J 8 bases, leaving 19 bases between the germline ends. The CDR3 contains 15 residues. The germline gives CDR1 MNHEY, CDR2 SVGAGI. In nucleotides, the CDR3 is TGTGCCAGCAGAACCAACGCCAGGGGCCGGGAAAAACTGTTTTTT. Its translation: CASRTNARGREKLFF.

The chain combines TRBV10-2 with TRBJ1-2; perhaps TRBD1 as D (6 bases). Germline assignment: CDR1 WSHSY and CDR2 SAAADI. Trimming stripped 7 bases from V and 4 bases from J, with 13 bases between. The CDR3 is 13 amino acids. This chain's CDR3 is CASTPGDLYGYTF. The CDR3, as DNA: TGCGCCAGCACCCCAGGGGACCTCTATGGCTACACCTTC.

This clone was detected once. The CDR3 protein is CASSFGTADEKLFF. CDR3 in DNA: TGTGCCAGCAGTTTCGGGACAGCGGATGAAAAACTGTTTTTT. The rearrangement links TRBV7-2 to TRBJ1-4; 7 bases are shared with TRBD1. This CDR3 comprises 14 residues. V gave up 6 bases and J gave up 6 bases; unmatched junction bases: 7. Germline CDR1 SGHTA, CDR2 FQGNSA. The variable domain in full, completed from reference TRBV7-2 and TRBJ1-4, reads GAGVSQSPSNKVTEKGKDVELRCDPISGHTALYWYRQSLGQGLEFLIYFQGNSAPDKSGLPSDRFSAERTGGSVSTLTIQRTQQEDSAVYLCASSFGTADEKLFFGSGTQLSVL.

V gene TRBV19 combines with J gene TRBJ2-7, with TRBD1 matching over 7 bases. The CDR3 is made up of 15 amino acids. Trimming at V came to 3 bases and at J to 2 bases, leaving 7 bases not matched to a gene. Germline V gene sequence: CDR1 LNHDA, CDR2 SQIVND (reference sequence). CDR3 bases: TGTGCCAGTAGTATCGTAGGGGACAGCACCTACGAGCAGTACTTC. This sequence encodes CASSIVGDSTYEQYF. Based on the CDR3 plus reference TRBV19 and TRBJ2-7, the full variable domain is DGGITQSPKYLFRKEGQNVTLSCEQNLNHDAMYWYRQDPGQGLRLIYYSQIVNDFQKGDIAEGYSVSREKKESFPLTVTSAQKNPTAFYLCASSIVGDSTYEQYFGPGTRLTVT.

Only one count was recorded for this clone. The rearrangement joins TRBV15 to TRBJ1-1; D uncertain. The CDR3 spans 17 residues. Trimming stripped 0 bases from V and 4 bases from J, with 18 bases between. CDR1 and CDR2 (germline): LNHNV, YYDKDF (reference sequence). CDR3 DNA sequence: TGTGCCACCAGCAGAGAGGGCTCAGTGGGCTGGGCCACTGAAGCTTTCTTT. Protein: CATSREGSVGWATEAFF.

The genes are TRBV5-1 and TRBJ2-1; 12 bases are shared with TRBD2. The ends lost 4 bases at V and 6 bases at J; junction bases unmatched: 5. CDR1 and CDR2 (germline): SGHRS, YFSETQ. The CDR3 sequence is 15 residues long. The CDR3 region is CASSPLAGGPNEQFF. DNA of the CDR3: TGCGCCAGCAGCCCGCTAGCGGGAGGGCCCAATGAGCAGTTCTTC.

The CDR3 protein is CASSRSQGVNYEQYF. The CDR3 region has the DNA TGTGCCAGCAGTAGGAGCCAGGGCGTTAACTACGAGCAGTACTTC. V is TRBV25-1 and J is TRBJ2-5; D possibly corresponds to TRBD1 (5 bases). The tail of the sequence fits TRBJ2-7 better, so the J call may be wrong. This CDR3 has 15 amino acids. Germline CDR1 reads MGHDK; CDR2 reads SYGVNS.